A selection of T cell receptor beta chains follows, all from one sample in a study of human versus mouse CDR3 diversity and MHC coevolution. Assay used: immunoSEQ multiplex PCR; TCRdb lists only in-frame clones, some missing. Among around 77,000 clones listed, around 92% were seen once. The sample was naive CD4+ T cells from blood. These TCRs come from a person between 25 and 70 years old in good health. Both conserved end residues are part of each CDR3. The order of the fields is D gene, clone size, V gene, J gene, CDR3 length, CDR3 protein, CDR3 DNA. A D gene is named only where the DNA matches it firmly. Size is omitted from some rows. Given values are once, few, many or a class for expanded clones.

TRBD2,NA,TRBV7-9,TRBJ2-7,15,CASSLGGLADYEQYF,TGTGCCAGCAGCTTAGGAGGACTAGCGGATTACGAGCAGTACTTC
TRBD2,NA,TRBV5-1,TRBJ2-1,15,CASSPTSGRVGEQFF,TGCGCCAGCAGCCCGACTAGCGGGAGGGTTGGTGAGCAGTTCTTC
TRBD2,NA,TRBV6-5,TRBJ2-5,15,CASSPGLASQETQYF,TGTGCCAGCAGTCCCGGACTAGCGTCCCAAGAGACCCAGTACTTC
TRBD1,few,TRBV6-5,TRBJ1-2,13,CASTLDRGHGYTF,TGTGCCAGCACCCTGGACAGGGGGCATGGCTACACCTTC
TRBD1,once,TRBV5-1,TRBJ2-3,15,CASSMDRPGTDTQYF,TGCGCCAGCAGCATGGACAGGCCCGGCACAGATACGCAGTATTTT
NA,NA,TRBV4-1,TRBJ2-3,17,CASSPYPPAGPTDTQYF,TGCGCCAGCAGCCCCTACCCCCCCGCAGGGCCGACAGATACGCAGTATTTT
NA,NA,TRBV10-3,TRBJ2-2,15,CAISESGLNTGELFF,TGTGCCATCAGTGAGTCCGGGTTGAACACCGGGGAGCTGTTTTTT
NA,NA,TRBV5-1,TRBJ2-1,17,CASSLVLGRGLYNEQFF,TGCGCCAGCAGCTTGGTGTTGGGGCGGGGGCTTTACAATGAGCAGTTCTTC
NA,once,TRBV27,TRBJ2-1,13,CASSDYMGDEQFF,TGTGCCAGCAGCGACTACATGGGTGATGAGCAGTTCTTC
TRBD1,NA,TRBV6-5,TRBJ1-2,13,CASSTTGNYGYTF,TGTGCCAGCAGTACGACAGGGAACTATGGCTACACCTTC
NA,NA,TRBV27,TRBJ2-7,15,CASSLSPSANYEQYF,TGTGCCAGCAGTTTATCCCCCTCCGCGAATTACGAGCAGTACTTC
NA,NA,TRBV7-6,TRBJ2-1,16,CASSKEGTFSHNEQFF,TGTGCCAGCAGCAAGGAAGGGACTTTCTCCCACAATGAGCAGTTCTTC
NA,NA,TRBV9,TRBJ2-4,19,CASSARPSLSGLAKNIQYF,TGTGCCAGCAGCGCCCGACCCTCCCTATCTGGGCTAGCCAAAAACATTCAGTACTTC
NA,NA,TRBV5-1,TRBJ1-2,15,CASSPYVGQGYGYTF,TGCGCCAGCAGCCCCTACGTGGGCCAGGGCTATGGCTACACCTTC
TRBD2,NA,TRBV5-1,TRBJ2-3,16,CASSYGTSGSTDTQYF,TGCGCCAGCAGCTATGGGACTAGCGGTAGCACAGATACGCAGTATTTT
TRBD2,NA,TRBV7-6,TRBJ2-2,16,CASSLGAGADTGELFF,TGTGCCAGCAGCTTAGGGGCGGGAGCGGACACCGGGGAGCTGTTTTTT
NA,NA,TRBV6-7,TRBJ2-5,14,CASSYSQVRETQYF,TGTGCCAGCAGTTACTCCCAGGTCCGAGAGACCCAGTACTTC
TRBD1,NA,TRBV5-1,TRBJ1-2,16,CASSLVSTGGPYGYTF,TGCGCCAGCAGCTTGGTGTCGACAGGGGGCCCCTATGGCTACACCTTC
NA,NA,TRBV6-5,TRBJ2-6,13,CASRRSGANVLTF,TGTGCCAGCAGACGGTCTGGGGCCAACGTCCTGACTTTC
NA,once,TRBV19,TRBJ1-2,13,CASSTTGTYGYTF,TGTGCCAGTAGTACTACAGGGACGTATGGCTACACCTTC
NA,NA,TRBV7-6,TRBJ1-1,13,CASSPTGPSEAFF,TGTGCCAGCAGTCCCACAGGGCCTAGTGAAGCTTTCTTT
NA,NA,TRBV5-4,TRBJ1-2,15,CASSLPQGTPLGYTF,TGTGCCAGCAGCTTACCTCAGGGTACCCCCTTGGGCTACACCTTC
NA,NA,TRBV6-1,TRBJ2-7,14,CASSDLGQAGEQYF,TGTGCCAGCAGTGACCTAGGCCAGGCGGGCGAGCAGTACTTC
TRBD2,NA,TRBV6-5,TRBJ2-7,12,CASSSREGEQYF,TGTGCCAGCAGTTCCAGGGAGGGCGAGCAGTACTTC
NA,NA,TRBV18,TRBJ2-3,11,CASSRGDTQYF,TGTGCCAGCTCTCGGGGAGATACGCAGTATTTT
TRBD2,NA,TRBV4-1,TRBJ2-5,17,CASSQASSPSGQETQYF,TGCGCCAGCAGCCAAGCATCCTCCCCTAGCGGCCAAGAGACCCAGTACTTC
TRBD2,NA,TRBV4-1,TRBJ2-1,16,CASSQPLAGVYNEQFF,TGCGCCAGCAGCCAACCACTAGCGGGGGTGTACAATGAGCAGTTCTTC
NA,NA,TRBV11-3,TRBJ1-1,14,CASSLEEQNTEAFF,TGTGCCAGCAGCTTAGAAGAACAGAACACTGAAGCTTTCTTT
NA,NA,TRBV2,TRBJ1-2,13,CASSEVGVGGYTF,TGTGCCAGCAGCGAGGTGGGTGTCGGTGGCTACACCTTC